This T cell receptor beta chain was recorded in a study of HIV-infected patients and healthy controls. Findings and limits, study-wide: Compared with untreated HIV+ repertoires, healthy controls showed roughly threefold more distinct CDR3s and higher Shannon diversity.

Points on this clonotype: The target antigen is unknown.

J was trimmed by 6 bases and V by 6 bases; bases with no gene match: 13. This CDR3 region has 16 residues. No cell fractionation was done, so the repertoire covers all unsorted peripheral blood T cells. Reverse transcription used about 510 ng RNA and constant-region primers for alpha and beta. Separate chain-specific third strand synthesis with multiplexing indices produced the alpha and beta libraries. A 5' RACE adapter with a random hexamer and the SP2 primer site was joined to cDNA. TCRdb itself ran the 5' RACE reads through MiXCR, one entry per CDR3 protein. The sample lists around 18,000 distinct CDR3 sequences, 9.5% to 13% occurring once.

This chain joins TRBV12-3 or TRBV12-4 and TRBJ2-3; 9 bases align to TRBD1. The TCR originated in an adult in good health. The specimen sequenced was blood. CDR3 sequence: CASSPGGQGTLDTQYF. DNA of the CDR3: TGTGCCAGCAGCCCTGGGGGACAGGGCACCTTGGATACGCAGTATTTT.